This T cell receptor (beta chain) stems from a study of molecular identifiers for immune sequencing clone quantification. Concerning this clonotype: One base away lies a much larger clone, so this may be a sequencing read error.

CDR1 and CDR2 from the germline V gene are SGDLS and YYNGEE. The CDR3 runs 16 residues. From the PCR reads, TCRdb called clonotypes with MiXCR, one entry per CDR3 protein. The sample has more than 85,000 distinct CDR3 sequences; under 40% are singletons. Sequencing used naive CD8+ T cells from blood, with Jurkat cell RNA spiked in. Subset of the sample: FACS-sorted CD8+CD4-CCR7+CD45RA+ naive T cells. The receptor was isolated from a human donor in good health. Some libraries in this study had Jurkat cell RNA spiked in. The chain recombines TRBV9 with TRBJ2-3, with 13 positions matching TRBD2. CDR3 bases: TGTGCCAGCAGTGACCGACTAGCGGGGGGCACAGGTACGCAGTATTTT. It encodes CASSDRLAGGTGTQYF.